What follows is one T cell receptor beta chain and its context. Every isolated RNA sample was fully reverse transcribed, so sequencing captured expressed TCRB transcripts. Repertoires were generated with immunoSEQ multiplex PCR, while TCRdb's copy carries only in-frame clones and drops some. The table has a few hundred thousand clones, approximately 16% seen once; the top ten hold roughly 0.019%. The V gene lost 6 bases and the J gene lost 4 bases, with 12 bases spanning the gap. Per germline, CDR1 SNHLY and CDR2 FYNNEI. The CDR3 totals 14 residues. The data derive from a study of beta chain features in type 1 diabetes. The wider study: Sorted cells, roughly 98,000,000 in number, were examined across all samples.

The sequence was collected from a young woman in good health. The source material was naive CD4+ T cells from blood. V and J are TRBV2 and TRBJ1-4; TRBD1 might be the D (5 bases). CDR3 amino acids: CASRRDFDNEKLFF. Here the CDR3 DNA reads TGTGCCAGCAGGAGGGACTTCGATAATGAAAAACTGTTTTTT.